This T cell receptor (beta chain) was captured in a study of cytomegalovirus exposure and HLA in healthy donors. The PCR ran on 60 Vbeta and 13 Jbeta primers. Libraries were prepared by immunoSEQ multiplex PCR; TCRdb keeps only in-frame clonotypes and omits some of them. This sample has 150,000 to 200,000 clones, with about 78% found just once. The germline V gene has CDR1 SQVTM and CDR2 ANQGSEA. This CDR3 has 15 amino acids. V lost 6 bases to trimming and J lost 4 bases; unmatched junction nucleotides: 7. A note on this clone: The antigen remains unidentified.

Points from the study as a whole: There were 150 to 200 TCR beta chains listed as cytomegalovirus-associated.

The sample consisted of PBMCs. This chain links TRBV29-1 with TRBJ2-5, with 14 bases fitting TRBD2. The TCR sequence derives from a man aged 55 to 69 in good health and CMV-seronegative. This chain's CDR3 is CSVNPGTSGRETQYF. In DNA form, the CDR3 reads TGCAGCGTGAACCCCGGGACTAGCGGGAGAGAGACCCAGTACTTC.